The rows below give T cell receptor beta chains drawn from one sample of a study of blood T cell repertoires in COVID-19. Libraries were prepared by immunoSEQ multiplex PCR; TCRdb keeps only in-frame clonotypes and omits some of them. The sample gives some 120,000 clones, approximately 80% of which show up once; approximately 0.77% is in the top ten. The specimen sequenced was peripheral blood. The receptors were sampled from a woman in her seventies with acute or convalescent COVID-19. CDR3s include the opening cysteine and the closing phenylalanine or tryptophan. D genes are given only for firm matches. Clone size is given for some rows only: seen once, a few or many times, or a class if the clone is expanded.

size	V	length	J	D	DNA	CDR3
-	TRBV11-3	13	TRBJ1-1	-	TGTGCCAGCAGCTACTCACCCTACACTGAAGCTTTCTTT	CASSYSPYTEAFF
once	TRBV7-2	15	TRBJ2-5	-	TGTGCCAGCAGTCTTTATCCCAGTCGTCAAGAGACCCAGTACTTC	CASSLYPSRQETQYF
-	TRBV19	14	TRBJ1-1	-	TGTGCCAGTAACTCGGGACAAGATAACACTGAAGCTTTCTTT	CASNSGQDNTEAFF
-	TRBV6-6	15	TRBJ1-5	TRBD1	TGTGCCAGCAGGACCGGGACAGGCGGCGGACAGCCCCAGCATTTT	CASRTGTGGGQPQHF
-	TRBV7-2	15	TRBJ2-1	-	TGTGCCAGCAGCTTAAGCGGAGGTTTCTACAATGAGCAGTTCTTC	CASSLSGGFYNEQFF
-	TRBV28	16	TRBJ1-1	TRBD1	TGTGCCAGCAGCAGTGGGGCTTGGACAGGCCCTTTGGTCGCTTTCTTT	CASSSGAWTGPLVAFF
-	TRBV7-3	13	TRBJ2-1	TRBD1	TGTGCCAGCAGCTTAGACAGGGCCGAAGAGCAGTTCTTC	CASSLDRAEEQFF
-	TRBV11-2	13	TRBJ2-2	-	TGTGCCAGCAGCTCCGTCCTCACCGGGGAGCTGTTTTTT	CASSSVLTGELFF
-	TRBV9	15	TRBJ1-6	TRBD1	TGTGCCAGCAGCGTAGAGGGGGCACGAGGTTCACCCCTCCACTTT	CASSVEGARGSPLHF
-	TRBV7-8	15	TRBJ2-7	TRBD2	TGTGCCAGCAGCTTCCCCGGGACTAGCGCCTACGAGCAGTACTTC	CASSFPGTSAYEQYF
-	TRBV6-6	15	TRBJ1-1	-	TGTGCCAGCAGTTACGCGGGAGGCGGGAACACTGAAGCTTTCTTT	CASSYAGGGNTEAFF
-	TRBV2	15	TRBJ2-3	TRBD2	TGTGCCAGCAGTGAGAATCTAGCGGCAGGAGATACGCAGTATTTT	CASSENLAAGDTQYF
-	TRBV19	15	TRBJ2-1	TRBD2	TGTGCCAGTAGTCCGTGGCGGGGGGGCGGCAATGAGCAGTTCTTC	CASSPWRGGGNEQFF
-	TRBV11-2	15	TRBJ1-4	-	TGTGCCAGCAGCTTAGGCCACAGATCTAATGAAAAACTGTTTTTT	CASSLGHRSNEKLFF
-	TRBV3-1/TRBV3-2	18	TRBJ2-4	-	TGTGCCAGCAGCCAAGATAGCTGGGGAGGCGTAGCCAAAAACATTCAGTACTTC	CASSQDSWGGVAKNIQYF
once	TRBV28	15	TRBJ2-2	TRBD2	TGTGCCAGCACGCCGGGGCTAGCGGGTACCGGGGAGCTGTTTTTT	CASTPGLAGTGELFF
-	TRBV30	15	TRBJ1-4	-	TGTGCCTGGAGTCCCCCGGGGGGGCCTGGTGAAAAACTGTTTTTT	CAWSPPGGPGEKLFF